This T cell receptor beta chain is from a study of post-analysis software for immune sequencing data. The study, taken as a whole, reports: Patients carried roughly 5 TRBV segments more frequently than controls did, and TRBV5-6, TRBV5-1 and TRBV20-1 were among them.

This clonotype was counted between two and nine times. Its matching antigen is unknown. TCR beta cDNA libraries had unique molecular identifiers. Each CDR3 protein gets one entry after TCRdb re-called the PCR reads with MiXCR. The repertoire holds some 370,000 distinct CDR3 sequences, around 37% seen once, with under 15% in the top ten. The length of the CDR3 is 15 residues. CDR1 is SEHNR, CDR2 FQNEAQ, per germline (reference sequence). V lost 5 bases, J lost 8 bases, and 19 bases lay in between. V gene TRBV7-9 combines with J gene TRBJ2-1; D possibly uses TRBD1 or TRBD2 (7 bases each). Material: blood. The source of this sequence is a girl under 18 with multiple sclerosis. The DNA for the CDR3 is TGTGCCAGCAGCCCCCAGGAGGGGGCGGGGGATGAGCAGTTCTTC. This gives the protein CASSPQEGAGDEQFF. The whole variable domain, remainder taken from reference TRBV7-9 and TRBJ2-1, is DTGVSQNPRHKITKRGQNVTFRCDPISEHNRLYWYRQTLGQGPEFLTYFQNEAQLEKSRLLSDRFSAERPKGSFSTLEIQRTEQGDSAMYLCASSPQEGAGDEQFFGPGTRLTVL.